The 30 T cell receptor beta chains below were found in one sample sequenced in a study of blood T cell repertoires in COVID-19 (TCRdb year 2020). To prepare the library, the immunoSEQ multiplex PCR assay was applied. TCRdb mirrors the immuneACCESS table, restricted to in-frame sequences. Some clones are absent from its copies; in checked studies, under half trace to an unresolved V gene, and the reason for the others is unknown. This sample is represented by around 300,000 clones; 80% to 90% of them were singletons. Of the sample, about 10% is held by the ten largest clones. Source material: peripheral blood. Receptors originate from a woman in her 70s with acute or convalescent COVID-19.

This chain links TRBV19 with TRBJ2-2; 7 bases agree with TRBD1. The CDR3 length is 15 residues. Looked up from germline, CDR1 is LNHDA and CDR2 is SQIVND (reference sequence). V lost 6 bases to trimming and J lost 2 bases; unmatched junction nucleotides: 6. The CDR3 sequence is CASRAGTENTGELFF. The DNA of the CDR3 is TGTGCCAGTAGGGCCGGGACAGAAAACACCGGGGAGCTGTTTTTT.

The rearrangement links TRBV7-9 to TRBJ2-1; tentatively, D is TRBD2 (6 bases). The ends were cut back, 3 bases at V and 3 bases at J, with 9 bases in the middle. The V gene's germline CDR1 is SEHNR and CDR2 FQNEAQ (reference sequence). The CDR3 has 14 residues. The CDR3 DNA is TGTGCCAGCAGCTTGGGGGGTTTCTACAATGAGCAGTTCTTC. Translation gives CASSLGGFYNEQFF.

J is TRBJ2-2 and V is TRBV6-1; D is unresolved. The germline V gene has CDR1 MNHNS and CDR2 SASEGT. This CDR3 is built from 13 residues. Trimming left V 6 bases short and J 8 bases short, with 13 bases between. The CDR3 coding sequence is TGTGCCAGCAGCCGAGCGCTTCGGGGGGAGCTGTTTTTT. Encoded protein: CASSRALRGELFF.

The V and J genes are TRBV7-8 and TRBJ2-7; D is possibly TRBD1 (5 bases). Deletions cut 0 bases from V and 2 bases from J, with 11 bases between. Per the germline V gene, CDR1 is SGHVS and CDR2 is FQNEAQ. This CDR3 region has 15 residues. CDR3 amino acids: CASSLAGEVPYEQYF. In DNA form, the CDR3 reads TGTGCCAGCAGCTTAGCAGGGGAAGTTCCCTACGAGCAGTACTTC.

The chain couples TRBV7-3 to TRBJ2-1, with a possible D match to TRBD2 (5 bases). This CDR3 is 17 amino acids long. V was pared by 1 base and J by 4 bases, with 17 bases between. Germline V gene sequence: CDR1 SGHTA, CDR2 FQGTGA. The CDR3 loop reads CASSLIGGSGSYNEQFF. CDR3 nucleotide sequence: TGTGCCAGCAGCTTAATAGGCGGGTCGGGGAGTTACAATGAGCAGTTCTTC.

V and J are TRBV2 and TRBJ2-7; 9 nucleotides align to TRBD1. The CDR3 contains 19 residues. The germline CDR1 and CDR2 sequences are SNHLY and FYNNEI. Trimming removed 6 bases from V and 2 bases from J; junction bases left unmatched: 20. The CDR3 loop is CASSQAPGQGLSRAYEQYF. DNA for the CDR3: TGTGCCAGCAGCCAAGCCCCGGGACAGGGATTATCTAGGGCCTACGAGCAGTACTTC.

This clone appeared a single time. This chain uses TRBV5-1 with TRBJ2-5, with D possibly being TRBD2 (5 bases). The germline V and J ends were trimmed by 3 bases and 2 bases, with 11 bases remaining between them. Germline assignment: CDR1 SGHRS and CDR2 YFSETQ. The CDR3 totals 14 residues. CDR3 region: CASSYRTGQETQYF. CDR3 in DNA: TGCGCCAGCAGCTACCGGACGGGACAAGAGACCCAGTACTTC.

The chain combines TRBV20-1 with TRBJ1-1, with D uncertain. CDR3 size: 10 residues. The germline gives CDR1 DFQATT, CDR2 SNEGSKA (reference sequence). The V and J ends lost 6 bases and 7 bases respectively, with 9 bases between them. CDR3 nucleotide sequence: TGCAGTGCGTCGCGGGGTGAAGCTTTCTTT. It codes for CSASRGEAFF.

Comment on this clone: The sample contains more than one DNA sequence encoding this CDR3. The CDR3 region is CATSDSGQGTDTQYF. DNA of the CDR3: TGTGCCACCAGTGACTCGGGACAGGGGACAGATACGCAGTATTTT. The gene calls are TRBV24-1 and TRBJ2-3; 10 bases fit TRBD1. Germline V gives CDR1 KGHDR, CDR2 SFDVKD. This CDR3 contains 15 residues. The V segment lost 4 bases and the J segment 3 bases; nucleotides outside the gene matches: 3.

The genes are TRBV9 and TRBJ2-7; TRBD1 matches at 9 bases. The CDR3 runs 15 residues. Germline trimming cut 0 bases from V and 6 bases from J; bases unmatched to any gene: 7. Germline assignment: CDR1 SGDLS and CDR2 YYNGEE. The CDR3, as DNA: TGTGCCAGCAGCGTAGGGGTAACAGGGGGCTCCGAGCAGTACTTC. Translated, it gives CASSVGVTGGSEQYF.

V is TRBV5-1 and J is TRBJ1-1; 7 nucleotides agree with TRBD1. V lost 4 bases to trimming and J lost 4 bases; unmatched junction nucleotides: 7. The CDR3 runs 14 residues. From germline, CDR1 is SGHRS and CDR2 YFSETQ. This chain's CDR3 is CASSLDRVVTEAFF. CDR3 nucleotide sequence: TGCGCCAGCAGCCTCGACAGGGTGGTCACTGAAGCTTTCTTT.

The chain joins TRBV5-6 to TRBJ1-1; D gene ambiguous. The V end was cut by 5 bases, the J end by 6 bases, with 17 bases between. Germline CDR1 SGHDT, CDR2 YYEEEE. This CDR3 has 14 amino acids. CDR3 sequence: CASSRRNSRSEAFF. CDR3 DNA: TGTGCCAGCAGTCGTCGGAACAGTCGTTCTGAAGCTTTCTTT.

The genes are TRBV6-5 and TRBJ2-2, with D possibly being TRBD2 (5 bases). Germline V gene sequence: CDR1 MNHEY, CDR2 SVGAGI. Trimming removed 10 bases from V and 7 bases from J, with 13 bases in between. There are 12 residues in the CDR3. The CDR3 spells CATSWGDGELFF. Here the CDR3 DNA reads TGTGCCACCTCGTGGGGAGACGGGGAGCTGTTTTTT.

The J gene is TRBJ1-1, the V gene TRBV4-1, with D possibly matching TRBD1 (6 bases). This CDR3 is 14 amino acids long. Between the trimmed V and J ends, which lost 4 bases and 9 bases, there was a span of 18 bases. CDR1 is MGHRA, CDR2 YSYEKL, per germline. The CDR3 sequence is CASSLPGEGGKAFF. For the CDR3, the DNA is TGCGCCAGCAGCCTCCCAGGGGAGGGGGGGAAAGCTTTCTTT.

This chain links TRBV5-1 with TRBJ2-1; D is unclear. V lost 1 base to trimming and J lost 8 bases, with 16 bases between them. The CDR3 sequence is 15 residues long. Germline V lookup: CDR1 SGHRS, CDR2 YFSETQ. The CDR3 region has the DNA TGCGCCAGCAGCTTGAGCCCCCCTCCTAATCATGAGCAGTTCTTC. Translated, it gives CASSLSPPPNHEQFF.

The rearrangement uses TRBV5-4 and TRBJ2-2; weak D call: TRBD2 (6 bases). There are 15 residues in the CDR3. V was cut by 4 bases and J by 4 bases, with 14 bases left in between. Per germline, CDR1 SGHNT and CDR2 YYREEE (reference sequence). CDR3 protein: CASSIRDGGTGELFF. CDR3 sequence (DNA): TGTGCCAGCAGCATCCGGGACGGGGGCACCGGGGAGCTGTTTTTT.

This chain links TRBV11-2 with TRBJ1-1; no clear D. CDR1 and CDR2 from the germline V gene are SGHAT and FQNNGV. V lost 5 bases to trimming and J lost 2 bases, with 12 bases between them. The CDR3 runs 14 residues. CDR3 amino acids: CASSQQWTNTEAFF. CDR3 DNA: TGTGCCAGCAGCCAACAGTGGACTAACACTGAAGCTTTCTTT. Supplemented by reference TRBV11-2 and TRBJ1-1, the full variable domain reads EAGVAQSPRYKIIEKRQSVAFWCNPISGHATLYWYQQILGQGPKLLIQFQNNGVVDDSQLPKDRFSAERLKGVDSTLKIQPAKLEDSAVYLCASSQQWTNTEAFFGQGTRLTVV.

As regards this clone: At the DNA level, this CDR3 is encoded by other sequences in the same sample as well. The V gene is TRBV5-1, the J gene TRBJ1-6; 9 positions match TRBD1. The CDR3 has 15 amino acids. Germline CDR1 and CDR2: SGHRS and YFSETQ. The V and J ends lost 0 bases and 9 bases, in that order; junction bases with no gene match: 4. The CDR3 here is CASSLEGQGGSPLHF. In DNA, the CDR3 is TGCGCCAGCAGCTTGGAGGGACAGGGCGGTTCACCCCTCCACTTT.

The rearrangement links TRBV3-1 (or the pseudogene TRBV3-2) to TRBJ1-1; the D gene is possibly TRBD1 (6 bases). V was shortened by 4 bases and J by 1 base, with 16 bases between the two germline ends. The CDR3 consists of 16 residues. Germline CDR1 and CDR2: LGHDT and YNNKEL (reference sequence). CDR3 protein: CASSPTGMRRNTEAFF. DNA of the CDR3: TGTGCCAGCAGCCCAACAGGGATGAGACGGAACACTGAAGCTTTCTTT.

The rearrangement links TRBV25-1 to TRBJ2-1; 8 bases are a match to TRBD1. The V gene end was trimmed by 6 bases and the J gene end by 6 bases; junction bases not matched to a gene: 7. The germline V gene has CDR1 MGHDK and CDR2 SYGVNS. CDR3 length equals 14 residues. In nucleotides, the CDR3 is TGTGCCAGCAGAGAGATGACAGGGGCCAATGAGCAGTTCTTC. Amino acid sequence: CASREMTGANEQFF.

V gene TRBV5-1 combines with J gene TRBJ1-1; D ambiguous. V lost 2 bases and J 5 bases, leaving 16 bases between the germline ends. This CDR3 contains 15 residues. Germline-derived CDR1 and CDR2 are SGHRS and YFSETQ. The CDR3 is CASSFSLGGVTEAFF. The CDR3 DNA reads as TGCGCCAGCAGCTTCAGCTTAGGCGGCGTAACTGAAGCTTTCTTT.

This chain connects TRBV7-8 to TRBJ2-5; D may be TRBD2 (5 bases). Germline V gene sequence: CDR1 SGHVS, CDR2 FQNEAQ. This CDR3 comprises 13 residues. Between the trimmed V and J ends, which lost 5 bases and 5 bases, there was a span of 12 bases. CDR3 sequence reads: CASSRTDLETQYF. CDR3 DNA: TGTGCCAGCAGCCGGACTGATCTCGAGACCCAGTACTTC.

This clone was seen a single time. This rearrangement joins TRBV7-3 to TRBJ2-1; no definite D call. CDR3 size: 14 residues. Trimming removed 2 bases at V and 9 bases at J, with 14 bases between. Germline CDR1 SGHTA, CDR2 FQGTGA. CDR3 in amino acids: CASSLLPRDSEQFF. The CDR3 DNA follows: TGTGCCAGCAGCTTACTCCCCCGCGATAGTGAGCAGTTCTTC.

The chain uses TRBV7-3 and TRBJ1-6; a possible D gene is TRBD1 (5 bases). This CDR3 region has 15 residues. Germline CDR1 SGHTA, CDR2 FQGTGA. V lost 3 bases to trimming and J lost 10 bases, with 16 bases between them. The DNA of the CDR3 is TGTGCCAGCAGCTTGAGCGCCCTCGACAGATCACCCCTCCACTTT. Residues: CASSLSALDRSPLHF.

The genes are TRBV3-1 (or the pseudogene TRBV3-2) and TRBJ2-2, with D maybe TRBD1 (6 bases). The germline gives CDR1 LGHDT, CDR2 YNNKEL (reference sequence). This CDR3 contains 16 residues. The V end lost 4 bases, the J end lost 1 base, and 13 bases lay between the germline ends. CDR3 DNA: TGTGCCAGCAGCCCCTCCCCGACAGGGAACACCGGGGAGCTGTTTTTT. As protein: CASSPSPTGNTGELFF.

This clone has a handful of counts. The V gene is TRBV3-1 (or the pseudogene TRBV3-2), the J gene TRBJ2-7; a weak D match, TRBD2 (6 bases). The length of the CDR3 is 13 residues. Germline V CDR1 and CDR2: LGHDT, YNNKEL (reference sequence). V was pared by 4 bases and J by 6 bases, with 13 bases between. CDR3 in amino acids: CASSPRLGFEQYF. CDR3 bases: TGTGCCAGCAGCCCGAGACTAGGGTTCGAGCAGTACTTC.

The CDR3 nucleotides read TGTGCCAGCAGCCAAGACAGGGGGCGCGTCTACGAGCAGTACTTC. It is translated as CASSQDRGRVYEQYF. J is TRBJ2-7 and V is TRBV3-1 (or the pseudogene TRBV3-2), with 8 bases that match TRBD1. V trimming: 0 bases; J trimming: 3 bases; junction bases outside the gene matches: 4. This CDR3 spans 15 amino acids. CDR1 is LGHDT, CDR2 YNNKEL, per germline (reference sequence).

This sequence joins TRBV5-6 and TRBJ2-2, with 8 bases fitting TRBD1. CDR3 length equals 15 residues. CDR1 and CDR2 (germline): SGHDT, YYEEEE. V gave up 0 bases and J gave up 6 bases; unmatched junction bases: 4. CDR3 DNA sequence: TGTGCCAGCAGCTTGGACCCGACAGGGGCCGGGGAGCTGTTTTTT. Translated: CASSLDPTGAGELFF.

J is TRBJ2-2 and V is TRBV27; TRBD1 matches at 9 bases. This CDR3 region has 15 residues. Germline loops: CDR1 MNHEY, CDR2 SMNVEV (reference sequence). Losses at the gene ends were 3 bases for V and 8 bases for J; bases not matched to a gene: 7. This chain's CDR3 is CASSFTGGAGGELFF. The CDR3 DNA reads as TGTGCCAGCAGTTTTACAGGGGGCGCGGGTGGGGAGCTGTTTTTT.

The rearrangement uses TRBV19 and TRBJ2-1; the D gene is possibly TRBD1 (6 bases). The ends were cut back, 3 bases at V and 5 bases at J, with 11 bases in the middle. CDR3 length: 14 residues. The germline CDR1 and CDR2 sequences are LNHDA and SQIVND (reference sequence). DNA for the CDR3: TGTGCCAGTAGTATGGGGGCCGAGAACAATGAGCAGTTCTTC. This sequence encodes CASSMGAENNEQFF.